A selection of T cell receptor beta chains follows, all from one sample in a study of blood T cell repertoires in COVID-19. Generated by immunoSEQ multiplex PCR, the TCRdb table keeps only in-frame clones and is missing some. The sample carries 100,000 to 150,000 clones, approximately 86% recorded once. Material: PBMCs or T cells enriched from blood (not recorded which). Source of these receptors: a woman aged 45-60 years who had recovered from COVID-19. Both conserved end residues are part of each CDR3. The listing skips clone size in some rows; elsewhere it reads once, few, many or a size class.

>few|TRBV5-6|TRBJ2-1
CASRPRGEFNEQFF
>.|TRBV6-5|TRBJ1-1
CATPGGPSGLTEAFF
>.|TRBV7-6|TRBJ2-7
CASSHTGITGEQYF
>once|TRBV5-1|TRBJ1-4
CASSPTNREKLFF
>once|TRBV4-1|TRBJ1-1
CASSQVGQGARNTEAFF
>.|TRBV7-8|TRBJ2-7
CASSPGQVGLQYYEQYF
>.|TRBV6-4|TRBJ1-5
CASSRESNQPQHF
>.|TRBV21-1|TRBJ2-5
CASKATGGSVHETQYF
>.|TRBV11-2|TRBJ2-1
CAASSGNYNEQFF
>.|TRBV9|TRBJ2-5
CASSANGGATETQYF
>.|TRBV7-3|TRBJ1-2
CASSPQGQGYSRGYTF